This TCR beta chain was recorded in a study of T-cell reconstitution after alpha-beta-depleted transplantation in children. This clonotype showed up many times. Germline lookup yields CDR1 SGHRS and CDR2 YFSETQ. This CDR3 comprises 12 residues. Trimming took 5 bases from V and 4 from J, leaving 8 bases between them. Unique molecular identifiers were built into the TCRbeta library. TCRdb re-derived calls from the PCR reads in MiXCR, one entry per CDR3 protein. The sample holds about 110,000 distinct CDR3 sequences; about 9.4% are singletons and the top ten take around 8.5%. This clonotype was obtained from a human donor who donated a stem cell graft to a child with acute lymphoblastic leukemia. The specimen was PBMCs from the stem cell graft donor, collected from the stem cell graft. The chain links TRBV5-1 to TRBJ2-3, with D possibly being TRBD2 (5 bases). The CDR3 loop is CASRLDADTQYF. The CDR3, as DNA: TGCGCCAGCAGACTAGATGCAGATACGCAGTATTTT. The full variable domain, in which reference TRBV5-1 and TRBJ2-3 provide the parts outside the CDR3, is KAGVTQTPRYLIKTRGQQVTLSCSPISGHRSVSWYQQTPGQGLQFLFEYFSETQRNKGNFPGRFSGRQFSNSRSEMNVSTLELGDSALYLCASRLDADTQYFGPGTRLTVL.